This T cell receptor (beta chain) was recovered during a study of cytomegalovirus exposure and HLA in healthy donors. PCR involved 60 Vbeta and 13 Jbeta primers. The repertoire was sequenced with immunoSEQ multiplex PCR; TCRdb's copy has only in-frame clones and lacks some. The sample consists of some 130,000 clones, around 73% of them appearing once. The germline gives CDR1 SGHRS, CDR2 YFSETQ. The J segment lost 2 bases and the V segment lost 4 bases, leaving 8 bases of the junction unmatched. The CDR3 sequence is 17 residues long. Material: PBMCs. The sequence derives from a female donor in good health and CMV-seronegative. The chain combines TRBV5-1 with TRBJ2-5; 13 bases are a match to TRBD2. DNA of the CDR3: TGCGCCAGCAGCCCGGGGACTAGCGGGACTATTCAAGAGACCCAGTACTTC. It yields the protein CASSPGTSGTIQETQYF.